The rows below give T cell receptor beta chains drawn from one sample of a study of T cell responses to AZD1222 COVID-19 vaccine. Here immunoSEQ multiplex PCR was the method, and the copy in TCRdb shows in-frame clones only, minus some. This table has around 80,000 clones, 70% to 90% appearing once. The sample was peripheral blood, taken 28 days after the second AZD1222 dose. The receptor set was obtained from an adult who received the AZD1222 COVID-19 vaccine. The CDR3 runs from the conserved cysteine through the conserved F or W. D genes are given only for firm matches. Not all rows give a size; the values are once, few, many and, for expanded clones, a class.

- | TRBJ1-5 | - | TRBV27 | CASSLTQGIQPQHF | TGTGCCAGCAGTTTAACCCAGGGGATCCAGCCCCAGCATTTT
- | TRBJ2-1 | once | TRBV27 | CASSFSQGVWGRDNEQFF | TGTGCCAGCAGTTTCTCCCAGGGTGTGTGGGGAAGAGACAATGAGCAGTTCTTC
- | TRBJ1-5 | - | TRBV6-5 | CASSYTGHQPQHF | TGTGCCAGCAGTTACACGGGCCATCAGCCCCAGCATTTT
TRBD2 | TRBJ2-5 | few | TRBV11-2 | CASSPLAGGTQETQYF | TGTGCCAGCAGCCCTCTAGCGGGGGGAACACAAGAGACCCAGTACTTC
- | TRBJ1-5 | - | TRBV6-4 | CASSEGYSNQPQHF | TGTGCCAGCAGTGAGGGTTATAGCAATCAGCCCCAGCATTTT
- | TRBJ1-3 | - | TRBV6-6 | CASSYVRGPTGNTIYF | TGTGCCAGCAGTTACGTACGGGGTCCCACCGGAAACACCATATATTTT
TRBD2 | TRBJ2-1 | - | TRBV5-1 | CASTPSGGQFYNEQFF | TGCGCCAGCACTCCTAGCGGGGGGCAATTTTACAATGAGCAGTTCTTC
- | TRBJ2-3 | - | TRBV5-5 | CASSLDTDTQYF | TGTGCCAGCAGCCTCGACACAGATACGCAGTATTTT
- | TRBJ1-5 | - | TRBV6-4 | CATNLQVFNQPQHF | TGTGCCACCAACCTACAGGTCTTCAATCAGCCCCAGCATTTT
TRBD2 | TRBJ2-7 | - | TRBV11-1 | CASSLEAGGHYEQYF | TGTGCCAGCAGCTTAGAAGCGGGGGGCCACTACGAGCAGTACTTC
TRBD2 | TRBJ2-3 | - | TRBV2 | CASEIGLVADTQYF | TGTGCCAGCGAGATAGGACTAGTGGCGGATACGCAGTATTTT
- | TRBJ1-5 | - | TRBV25-1 | CASSPRGGNQPQHF | TGTGCCAGCAGCCCAAGGGGAGGCAATCAGCCCCAGCATTTT
- | TRBJ2-3 | few | TRBV5-1 | CASSLEGRADTQYF | TGCGCCAGCAGCTTGGAGGGTAGGGCAGATACGCAGTATTTT
TRBD1 | TRBJ1-5 | - | TRBV28 | CASSQTGGNGNQPQHF | TGTGCCAGCAGCCAAACAGGGGGTAATGGCAATCAGCCCCAGCATTTT
- | TRBJ1-6 | - | TRBV9 | CASSDGPYNSPLHF | TGTGCCAGCAGCGACGGACCCTATAATTCACCCCTCCACTTT
- | TRBJ1-6 | - | TRBV7-2 | CASSLELRGSSYNSPLHF | TGTGCCAGCAGCTTAGAACTCAGGGGAAGCTCCTATAATTCACCCCTCCACTTT
- | TRBJ2-7 | - | TRBV28 | CASSLLSENYEQYF | TGTGCCAGCAGTTTATTGAGTGAAAACTACGAGCAGTACTTC
- | TRBJ2-5 | - | TRBV19 | CASSKRLQGGYGTQYF | TGTGCCAGTAGTAAACGCCTGCAGGGAGGTTATGGGACCCAGTACTTC
- | TRBJ2-7 | - | TRBV4-1 | CASSQELGGYEQYF | TGCGCCAGCAGCCAAGAATTAGGGGGGTACGAGCAGTACTTC
- | TRBJ2-5 | - | TRBV24-1 | CATSDLEVGETQYF | TGTGCCACCAGTGATTTGGAGGTTGGAGAGACCCAGTACTTC
- | TRBJ1-5 | once | TRBV12-3/TRBV12-4 | CASSSETRQPQHF | TGTGCCAGCAGTTCTGAGACCAGGCAGCCCCAGCATTTT
- | TRBJ2-7 | - | TRBV10-3 | CAISESRGLYEQYF | TGTGCCATCAGTGAGTCCAGGGGCCTCTACGAGCAGTACTTC
TRBD2 | TRBJ2-1 | - | TRBV7-8 | CASSLARRGLAGKNEQFF | TGTGCCAGCAGCTTAGCGCGGAGGGGACTAGCGGGGAAAAATGAGCAGTTCTTC
- | TRBJ2-7 | - | TRBV13 | CASSLGRGEQYF | TGTGCCAGCAGCTTAGGCCGAGGCGAGCAGTACTTC
- | TRBJ2-7 | few | TRBV11-2 | CASSLVTAYEQYF | TGTGCCAGCAGCTTAGTCACAGCCTACGAGCAGTACTTC
- | TRBJ2-2 | - | TRBV29-1 | CSVGTGFNTGELFF | TGCAGCGTTGGCACAGGGTTTAACACCGGGGAGCTGTTTTTT
TRBD1 | TRBJ1-4 | - | TRBV12-3/TRBV12-4 | CASHGQAGEKLFF | TGTGCCAGCCACGGACAGGCAGGTGAAAAACTGTTTTTT
TRBD1 | TRBJ1-1 | - | TRBV19 | CASSTTGVTEAFF | TGTGCCAGTAGTACAACAGGGGTTACTGAAGCTTTCTTT
- | TRBJ2-6 | - | TRBV13 | CASRGQGANVLTF | TGTGCCAGCAGGGGGCAGGGGGCCAACGTCCTGACTTTC